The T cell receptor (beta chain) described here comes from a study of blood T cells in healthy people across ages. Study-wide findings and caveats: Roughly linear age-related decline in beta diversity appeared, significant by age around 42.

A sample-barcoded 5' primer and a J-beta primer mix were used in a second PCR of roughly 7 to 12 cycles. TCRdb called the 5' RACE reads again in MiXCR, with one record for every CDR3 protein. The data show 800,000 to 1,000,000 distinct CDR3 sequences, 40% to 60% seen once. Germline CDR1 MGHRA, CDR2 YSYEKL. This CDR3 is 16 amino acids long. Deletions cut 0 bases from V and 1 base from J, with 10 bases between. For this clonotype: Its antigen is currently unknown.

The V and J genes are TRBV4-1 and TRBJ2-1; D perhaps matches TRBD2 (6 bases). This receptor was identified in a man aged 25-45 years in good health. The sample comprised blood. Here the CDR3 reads CASSQDSAGSYNEQFF. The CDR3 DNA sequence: TGCGCCAGCAGCCAAGATAGTGCGGGGTCCTACAATGAGCAGTTCTTC.